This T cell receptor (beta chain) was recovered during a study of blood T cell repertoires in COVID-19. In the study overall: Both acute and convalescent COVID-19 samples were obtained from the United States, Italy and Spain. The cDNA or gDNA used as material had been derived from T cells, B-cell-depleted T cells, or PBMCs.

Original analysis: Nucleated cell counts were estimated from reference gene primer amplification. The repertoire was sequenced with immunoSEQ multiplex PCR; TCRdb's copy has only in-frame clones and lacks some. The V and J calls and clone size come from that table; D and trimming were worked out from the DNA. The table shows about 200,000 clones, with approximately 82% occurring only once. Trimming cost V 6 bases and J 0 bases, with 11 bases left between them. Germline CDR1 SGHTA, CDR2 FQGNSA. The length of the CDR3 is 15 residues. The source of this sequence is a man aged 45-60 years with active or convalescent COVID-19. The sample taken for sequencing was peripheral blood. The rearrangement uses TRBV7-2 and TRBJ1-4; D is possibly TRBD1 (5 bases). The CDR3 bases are TGTGCCAGCAGGCGGAAAGGGGCAACTAATGAAAAACTGTTTTTT. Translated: CASRRKGATNEKLFF.